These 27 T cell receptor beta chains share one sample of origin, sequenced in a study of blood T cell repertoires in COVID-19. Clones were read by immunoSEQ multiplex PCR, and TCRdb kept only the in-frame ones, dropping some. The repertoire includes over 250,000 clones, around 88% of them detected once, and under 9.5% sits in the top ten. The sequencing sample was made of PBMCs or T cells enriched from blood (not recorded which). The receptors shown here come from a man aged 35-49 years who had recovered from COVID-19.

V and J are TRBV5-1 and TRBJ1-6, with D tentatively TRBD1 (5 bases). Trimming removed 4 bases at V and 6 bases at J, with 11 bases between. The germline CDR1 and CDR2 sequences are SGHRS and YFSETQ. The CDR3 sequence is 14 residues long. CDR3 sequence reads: CASSPGGSNSPLHF. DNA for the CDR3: TGCGCCAGCAGCCCCGGGGGGAGTAATTCACCCCTCCACTTT.

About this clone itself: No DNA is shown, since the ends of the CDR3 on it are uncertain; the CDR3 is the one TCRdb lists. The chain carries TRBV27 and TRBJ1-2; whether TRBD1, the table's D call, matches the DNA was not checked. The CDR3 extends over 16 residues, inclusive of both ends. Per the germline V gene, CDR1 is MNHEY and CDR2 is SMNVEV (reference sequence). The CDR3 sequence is CASSSSFGQANYGYTF.

CDR3 loop: CASTPRGSANYGYTF. The DNA of the CDR3 is TGTGCCAGCACCCCAAGGGGTTCGGCTAACTATGGCTACACCTTC. The rearrangement joins TRBV6-5 to TRBJ1-2, with D tentatively TRBD1 (5 bases). V dropped 7 bases and J dropped 0 bases, with 15 bases sitting between them. Germline CDR1 and CDR2: MNHEY and SVGAGI. The CDR3 runs to 15 residues.

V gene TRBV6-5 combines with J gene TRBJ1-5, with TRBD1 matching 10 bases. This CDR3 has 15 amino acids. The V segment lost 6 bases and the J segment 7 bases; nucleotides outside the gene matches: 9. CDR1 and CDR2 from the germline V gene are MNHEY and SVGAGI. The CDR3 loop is CASSHGTGENQPQHF. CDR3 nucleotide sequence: TGTGCCAGCAGCCACGGGACAGGGGAGAACCAGCCCCAGCATTTT.

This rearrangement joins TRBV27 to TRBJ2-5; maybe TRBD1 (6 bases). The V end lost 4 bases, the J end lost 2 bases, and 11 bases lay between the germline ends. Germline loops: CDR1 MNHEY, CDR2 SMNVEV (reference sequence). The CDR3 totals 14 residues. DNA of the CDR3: TGTGCCAGCAGTTGGCCCGGACAGCAAGAGACCCAGTACTTC. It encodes CASSWPGQQETQYF.

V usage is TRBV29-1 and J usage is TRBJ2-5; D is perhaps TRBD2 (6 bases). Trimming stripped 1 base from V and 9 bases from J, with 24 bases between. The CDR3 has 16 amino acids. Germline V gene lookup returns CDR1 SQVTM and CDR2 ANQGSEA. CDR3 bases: TGCAGCGTTGAAGGTACCAGGGATGTGTTAGGAGGGGCCCAGTACTTC. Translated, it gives CSVEGTRDVLGGAQYF.

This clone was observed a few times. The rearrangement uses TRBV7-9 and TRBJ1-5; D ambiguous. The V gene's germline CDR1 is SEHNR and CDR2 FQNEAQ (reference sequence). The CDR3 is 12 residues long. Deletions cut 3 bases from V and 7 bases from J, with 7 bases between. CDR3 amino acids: CASSFRAQPQHF. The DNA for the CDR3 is TGTGCCAGCAGCTTCAGAGCGCAGCCCCAGCATTTT.

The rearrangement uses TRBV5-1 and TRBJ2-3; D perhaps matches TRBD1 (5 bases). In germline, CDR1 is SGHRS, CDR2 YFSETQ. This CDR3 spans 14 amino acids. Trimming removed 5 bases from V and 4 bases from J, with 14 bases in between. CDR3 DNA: TGCGCCAGCAGGCCCCAAGCAGGGCCAGATACGCAGTATTTT. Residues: CASRPQAGPDTQYF. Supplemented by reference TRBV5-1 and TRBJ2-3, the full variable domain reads KAGVTQTPRYLIKTRGQQVTLSCSPISGHRSVSWYQQTPGQGLQFLFEYFSETQRNKGNFPGRFSGRQFSNSRSEMNVSTLELGDSALYLCASRPQAGPDTQYFGPGTRLTVL.

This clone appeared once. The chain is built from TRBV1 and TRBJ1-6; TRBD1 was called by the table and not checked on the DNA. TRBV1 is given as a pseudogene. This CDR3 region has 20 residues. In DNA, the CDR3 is TGCACCAGCAGCCGGCCTACGCGGAATTTACGGACAGGTGTAAATTCACCCCTCCACTTT. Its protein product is CTSSRPTRNLRTGVNSPLHF.

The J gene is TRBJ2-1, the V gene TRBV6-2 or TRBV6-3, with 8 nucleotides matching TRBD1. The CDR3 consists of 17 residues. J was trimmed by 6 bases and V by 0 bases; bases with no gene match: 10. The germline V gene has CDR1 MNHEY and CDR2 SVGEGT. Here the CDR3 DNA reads TGTGCCAGCAGTTACTCGATCACGGGACAGGAGTCCAATGAGCAGTTCTTC. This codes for CASSYSITGQESNEQFF.

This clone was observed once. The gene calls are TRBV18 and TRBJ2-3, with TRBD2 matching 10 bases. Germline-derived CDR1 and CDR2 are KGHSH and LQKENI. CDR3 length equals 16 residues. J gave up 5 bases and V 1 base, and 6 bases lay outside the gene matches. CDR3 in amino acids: CASSPRVVAGGDTQYF. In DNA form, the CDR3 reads TGTGCCAGCTCACCACGCGTCGTAGCGGGGGGAGATACGCAGTATTTT.

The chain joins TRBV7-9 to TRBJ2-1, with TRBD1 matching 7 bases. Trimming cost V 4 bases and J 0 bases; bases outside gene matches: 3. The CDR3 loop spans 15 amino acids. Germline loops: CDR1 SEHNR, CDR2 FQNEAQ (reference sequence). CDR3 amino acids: CASSSGQSSYNEQFF. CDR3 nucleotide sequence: TGTGCCAGCAGCTCGGGACAGAGCTCCTACAATGAGCAGTTCTTC.

CDR3 loop: CASSEPGQGSHEQYF. For the CDR3, the DNA is TGTGCCAGCAGTGAACCGGGACAGGGTTCCCACGAGCAGTACTTC. This chain uses TRBV6-1 with TRBJ2-7, with 9 bases identical to TRBD1. The J segment lost 5 bases and the V segment lost 2 bases, leaving 7 bases of the junction unmatched. The CDR3 consists of 15 residues. The V gene's germline CDR1 is MNHNS and CDR2 SASEGT.

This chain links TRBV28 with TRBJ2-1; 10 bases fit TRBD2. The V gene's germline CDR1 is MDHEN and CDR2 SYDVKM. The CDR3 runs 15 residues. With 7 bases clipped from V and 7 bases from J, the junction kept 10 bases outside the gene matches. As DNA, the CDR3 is TGTGCCAGCACCGAGCTAGCGGGAGTTGGGAATGAGCAGTTCTTC. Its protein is CASTELAGVGNEQFF.

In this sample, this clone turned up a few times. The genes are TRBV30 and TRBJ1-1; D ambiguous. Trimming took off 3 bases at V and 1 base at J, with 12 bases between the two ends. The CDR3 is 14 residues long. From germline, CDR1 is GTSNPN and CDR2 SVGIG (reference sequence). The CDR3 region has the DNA TGTGCCTGGAGGGCGGGAGCGGGGAACACTGAAGCTTTCTTT. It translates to CAWRAGAGNTEAFF.

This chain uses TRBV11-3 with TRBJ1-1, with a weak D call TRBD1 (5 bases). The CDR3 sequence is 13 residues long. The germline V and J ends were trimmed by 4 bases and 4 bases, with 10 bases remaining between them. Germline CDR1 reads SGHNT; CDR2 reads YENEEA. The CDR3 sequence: CASSSGGSTEAFF. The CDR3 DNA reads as TGTGCCAGCAGCTCTGGGGGGAGCACTGAAGCTTTCTTT.

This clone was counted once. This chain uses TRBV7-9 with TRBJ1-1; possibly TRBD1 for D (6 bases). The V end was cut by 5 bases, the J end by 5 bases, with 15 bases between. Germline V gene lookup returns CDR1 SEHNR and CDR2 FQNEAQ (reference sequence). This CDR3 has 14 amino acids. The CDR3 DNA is TGTGCCAGCAGCGTATCTCACAGGGTAACTGAAGCTTTCTTT. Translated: CASSVSHRVTEAFF. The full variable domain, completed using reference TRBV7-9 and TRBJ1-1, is DTGVSQNPRHKITKRGQNVTFRCDPISEHNRLYWYRQTLGQGPEFLTYFQNEAQLEKSRLLSDRFSAERPKGSFSTLEIQRTEQGDSAMYLCASSVSHRVTEAFFGQGTRLTVV.

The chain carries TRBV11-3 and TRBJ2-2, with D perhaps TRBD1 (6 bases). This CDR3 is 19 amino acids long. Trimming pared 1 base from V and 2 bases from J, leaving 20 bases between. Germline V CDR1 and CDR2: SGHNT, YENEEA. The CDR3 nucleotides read TGTGCCAGCAGCTTAGTTGGGACACTCAGGCCCCTCAACACCGGGGAGCTGTTTTTT. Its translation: CASSLVGTLRPLNTGELFF.

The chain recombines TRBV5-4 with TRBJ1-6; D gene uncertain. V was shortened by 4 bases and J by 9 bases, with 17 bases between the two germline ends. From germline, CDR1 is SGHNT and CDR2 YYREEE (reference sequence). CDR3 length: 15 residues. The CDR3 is CASSPQAAVVSPLHF. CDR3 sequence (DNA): TGTGCCAGCAGCCCCCAGGCCGCAGTCGTTTCACCCCTCCACTTT.

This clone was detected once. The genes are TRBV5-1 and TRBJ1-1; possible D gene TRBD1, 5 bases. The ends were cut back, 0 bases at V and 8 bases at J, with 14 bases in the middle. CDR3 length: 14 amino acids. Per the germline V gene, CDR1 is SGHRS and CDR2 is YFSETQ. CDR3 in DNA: TGCGCCAGCAGCTTGGTGGGGGAGGCCGCCGAAGCTTTCTTT. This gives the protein CASSLVGEAAEAFF.

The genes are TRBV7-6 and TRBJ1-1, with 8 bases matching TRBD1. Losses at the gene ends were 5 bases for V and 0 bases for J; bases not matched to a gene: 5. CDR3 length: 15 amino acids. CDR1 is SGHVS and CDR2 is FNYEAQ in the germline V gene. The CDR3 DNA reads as TGTGCCAGCAGCCCTAGGACAGGGATGAACACTGAAGCTTTCTTT. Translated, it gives CASSPRTGMNTEAFF.

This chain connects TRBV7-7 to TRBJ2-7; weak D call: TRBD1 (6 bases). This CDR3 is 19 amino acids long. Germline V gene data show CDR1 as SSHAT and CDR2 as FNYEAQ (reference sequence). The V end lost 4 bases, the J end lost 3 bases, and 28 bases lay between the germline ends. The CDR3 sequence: CASSWAGASFLTAFYEQYF. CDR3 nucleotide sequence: TGTGCCAGCAGCTGGGCAGGGGCTTCATTCCTTACCGCCTTCTACGAGCAGTACTTC.

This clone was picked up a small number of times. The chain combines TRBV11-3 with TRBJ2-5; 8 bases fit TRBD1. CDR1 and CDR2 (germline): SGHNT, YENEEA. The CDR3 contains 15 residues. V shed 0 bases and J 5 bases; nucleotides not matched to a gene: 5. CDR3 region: CASSLDGQGRETQYF. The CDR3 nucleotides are TGTGCCAGCAGCTTAGATGGACAGGGCCGGGAGACCCAGTACTTC.

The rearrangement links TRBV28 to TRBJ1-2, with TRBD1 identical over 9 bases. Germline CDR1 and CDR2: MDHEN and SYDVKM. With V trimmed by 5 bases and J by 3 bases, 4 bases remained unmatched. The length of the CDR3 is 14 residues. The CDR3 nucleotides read TGTGCCAGCAGTATACAGGGGGCCGACTATGGCTACACCTTC. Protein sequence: CASSIQGADYGYTF.

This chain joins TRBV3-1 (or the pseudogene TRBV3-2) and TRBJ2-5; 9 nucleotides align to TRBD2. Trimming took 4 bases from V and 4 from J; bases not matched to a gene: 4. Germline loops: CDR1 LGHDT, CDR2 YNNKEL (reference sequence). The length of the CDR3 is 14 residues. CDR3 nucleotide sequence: TGTGCCAGCAGCCCAAGGACTAGCGTAGAGACCCAGTACTTC. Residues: CASSPRTSVETQYF.

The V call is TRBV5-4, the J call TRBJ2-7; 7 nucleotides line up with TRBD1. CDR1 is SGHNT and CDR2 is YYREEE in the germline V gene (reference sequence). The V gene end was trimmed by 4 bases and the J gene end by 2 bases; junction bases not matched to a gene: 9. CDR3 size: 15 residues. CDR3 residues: CASSMRQGETYEQYF. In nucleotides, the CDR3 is TGTGCCAGCAGCATGAGACAGGGAGAGACCTACGAGCAGTACTTC.

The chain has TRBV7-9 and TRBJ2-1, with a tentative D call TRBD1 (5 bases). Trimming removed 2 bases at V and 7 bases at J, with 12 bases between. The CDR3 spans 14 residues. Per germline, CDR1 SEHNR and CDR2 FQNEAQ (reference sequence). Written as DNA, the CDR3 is TGTGCCAGCAGCTTAAGGGGCAGGCAGAATGAGCAGTTCTTC. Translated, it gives CASSLRGRQNEQFF. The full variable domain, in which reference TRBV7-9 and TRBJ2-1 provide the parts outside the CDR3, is DTGVSQNPRHKITKRGQNVTFRCDPISEHNRLYWYRQTLGQGPEFLTYFQNEAQLEKSRLLSDRFSAERPKGSFSTLEIQRTEQGDSAMYLCASSLRGRQNEQFFGPGTRLTVL.